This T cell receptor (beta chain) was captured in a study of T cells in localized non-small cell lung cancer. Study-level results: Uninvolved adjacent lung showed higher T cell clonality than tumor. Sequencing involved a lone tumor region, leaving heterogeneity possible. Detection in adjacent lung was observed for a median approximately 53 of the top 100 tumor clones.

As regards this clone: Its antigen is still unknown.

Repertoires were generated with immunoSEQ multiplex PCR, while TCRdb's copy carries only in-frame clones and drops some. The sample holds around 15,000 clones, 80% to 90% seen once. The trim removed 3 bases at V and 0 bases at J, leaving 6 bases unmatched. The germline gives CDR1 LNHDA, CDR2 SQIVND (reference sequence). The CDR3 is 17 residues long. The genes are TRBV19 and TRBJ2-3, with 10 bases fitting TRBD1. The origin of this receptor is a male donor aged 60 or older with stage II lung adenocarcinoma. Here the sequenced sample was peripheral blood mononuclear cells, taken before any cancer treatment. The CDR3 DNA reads TGTGCCAGTAGTATTTCTGGGACAGGGGTTAGCACAGATACGCAGTATTTT. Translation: CASSISGTGVSTDTQYF.